This T cell receptor (beta chain) was found in a study of vaccination effects on CD4 cells after COVID-19 (dated by TCRdb to 2022 to 2024). Regarding the study in general: Two doses of either the BNT162b2 or the mRNA-1273 mRNA SARS-CoV-2 vaccine were administered to participants. SARS-CoV-2 spike-specific CD4+ TCR repertoires from before and after mRNA vaccination were compared in COVID-19 convalescent patients and in infection-naive vaccine recipients. The full study included roughly 11 COVID-19 convalescent patients and a few SARS-CoV-2-naive healthy vaccine recipients. The Oncomine TCR Beta short-read assay on an Illumina iSeq 100 was used to sequence cultures from other donors in the study.

Libraries came from the immunoSEQ multiplex PCR assay. DNA from the cultured, isolated CD4+ T cells was subjected to TCR beta CDR3 sequencing. Under the source paper's analysis protocol: Non-productive TCR sequences were removed, reads were trimmed to the CDR3 region, and CDR3s of at least 7 amino acids were retained. The MANAFEST web app was used to pick out antigen-specific clonotypes by comparing their expansion in peptide wells with that in reference cultures. Positive clones required FDR<0.05 expansion versus reference and all other wells, odds ratio above 5, and frequency above 0.1% in two replicate wells. A clonotype was called cross-reactive if it was significantly expanded both in SARS-CoV-2 spike wells and in at least one common cold coronavirus spike condition. CDR3 similarity was assessed by Levenshtein distance with the stringdist R package, and unrooted trees were built with ape in R 3.6.1. Entries here come from immuneACCESS through TCRdb and include only in-frame sequences with V and J called. Some clones fail to appear in such tables; in the studies checked, an unresolved V gene covers under half of the shortfall, and the cause of the remainder is unknown. The D gene and trimming were derived from the DNA, and the V and J assignments and clone size from that table. A total of 35,000 to 50,000 clones appear in this sample, 70% to 85% of them only once. Jointly, the top ten make up about 3.1% of the sample.

In the ViraFEST assay, PBMC were stimulated with viral peptide pools, and TCR sequencing was then used to find antigen-specific CD4+ T cell clonotypes based on their expansion. After around ten days of culture, CD4+ T cells were isolated with the EasySep CD4+ T cell isolation kit. Healthy vaccine recipients had no prior SARS-CoV-2 infection, confirmed by negative nucleocapsid antibodies before and after vaccination. Some 2.2 million PBMC per well were cultured in IMDM with about 5.4% human AB serum, 8 to 10 IU/ml IL-2 and gentamicin, plus 10 ug/ml peptides. Half of the culture medium was replaced with fresh IL-2-containing medium on days 3 and 7. Unless noted otherwise, every peptide stimulation condition was cultured in triplicate wells. Using Ficoll-Paque Plus gradient centrifugation, PBMC were separated from whole blood and then either used fresh or cryopreserved at -140C. The overlapping peptide pools covered the spike proteins of SARS-CoV-2 as well as those of the common cold coronaviruses HCoV-NL63, HCoV-OC43 and HCoV-229E. The QIAamp micro DNA kit was used to extract genomic DNA from the cultured CD4+ T cells.

The CDR3 contains 13 residues, cysteine and phenylalanine counted. The entry retains the CDR3 DNA only, 39 bases that are in frame from base 1. V is clipped by 6 bases and J by 1 base, and the sequence between their germline boundaries is 9 bases long. CDR1 and CDR2 were assigned from the germline V gene (reference sequence) as WNHNN and SYGVQD. As to this clone: Its antigen is not yet known. The input lacks base qualities; no much larger clone sits a single base away.

General study outcomes and caveats: Both infection-induced and vaccine-induced clones contracted markedly at late post-vaccination timepoints, which is consistent with waning T cell responses. Only a small number of convalescent patients were included, and no early post-infection timepoints were available, which limited the study. In healthy vaccine recipients, vaccine-induced clones were almost all SARS-CoV-2 mono-reactive, with only 1 of 255 cross-reactive with common cold coronaviruses.

This specimen consisted of CD4+ T cells from PBMCs cultured with HCoV-NL63 spike peptides, obtained before COVID-19 vaccination. What the cell subset or site label conveys for this sample: HCoV-NL63 spike overlapping peptide pool stimulation. The V and J segments used are TRBV10-1 and TRBJ1-1; TRBD1 is a possible D gene, resting on 5 matching bases. The sequence was collected from a human donor who received a COVID-19 vaccine. The CDR3 protein: CASRAGQNTEAFF. Here is the DNA: TGCGCCAGCAGGGCAGGGCAGAACACTGAAGCTTTCTTT.